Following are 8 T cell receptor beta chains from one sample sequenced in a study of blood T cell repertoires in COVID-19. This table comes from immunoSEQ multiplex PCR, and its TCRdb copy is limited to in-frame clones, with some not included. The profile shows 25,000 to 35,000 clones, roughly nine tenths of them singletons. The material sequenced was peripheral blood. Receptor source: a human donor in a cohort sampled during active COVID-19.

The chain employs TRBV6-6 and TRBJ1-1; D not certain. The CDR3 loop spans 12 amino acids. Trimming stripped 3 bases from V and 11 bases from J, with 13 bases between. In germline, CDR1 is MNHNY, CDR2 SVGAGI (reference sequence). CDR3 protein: CASSYLVPEAFF. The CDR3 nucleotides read TGTGCCAGCAGTTATTTGGTGCCGGAGGCTTTCTTT.

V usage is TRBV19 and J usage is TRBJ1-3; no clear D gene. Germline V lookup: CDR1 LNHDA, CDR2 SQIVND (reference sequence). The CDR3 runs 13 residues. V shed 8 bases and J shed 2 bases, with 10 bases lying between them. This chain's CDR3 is CASGLIAGNTIYF. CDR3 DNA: TGTGCCAGTGGGCTAATCGCTGGAAACACCATATATTTT.

DNA for the CDR3: TGTGCCAGTAGTGTTACAGGGGAATGGAACACCGGGGAGCTGTTTTTT. Translation: CASSVTGEWNTGELFF. The chain couples TRBV19 to TRBJ2-2; 7 bases align to TRBD1. Germline CDR1 reads LNHDA; CDR2 reads SQIVND (reference sequence). Trimming removed 5 bases from V and 1 base from J; junction bases left unmatched: 7. The CDR3 spans 16 residues.

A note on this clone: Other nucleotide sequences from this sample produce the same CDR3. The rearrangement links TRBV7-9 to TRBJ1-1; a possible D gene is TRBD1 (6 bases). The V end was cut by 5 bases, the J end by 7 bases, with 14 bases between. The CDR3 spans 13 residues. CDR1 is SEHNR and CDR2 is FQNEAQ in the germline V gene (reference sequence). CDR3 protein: CASSRGGSSEAFF. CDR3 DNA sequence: TGTGCCAGCAGCCGAGGGGGTTCGAGTGAAGCTTTCTTT.

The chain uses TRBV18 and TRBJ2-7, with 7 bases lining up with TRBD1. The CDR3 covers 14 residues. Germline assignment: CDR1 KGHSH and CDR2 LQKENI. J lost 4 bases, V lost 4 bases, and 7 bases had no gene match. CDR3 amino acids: CASSLNRGAYEQYF. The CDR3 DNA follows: TGTGCCAGCTCACTCAACAGGGGCGCTTACGAGCAGTACTTC.

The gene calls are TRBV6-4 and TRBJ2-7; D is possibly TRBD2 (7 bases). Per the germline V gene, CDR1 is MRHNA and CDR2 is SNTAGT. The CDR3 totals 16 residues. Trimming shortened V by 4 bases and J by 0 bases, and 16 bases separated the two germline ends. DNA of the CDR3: TGTGCCAGCAGTGCCTGGGGGGGCCTGGGCTCCTACGAGCAGTACTTC. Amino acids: CASSAWGGLGSYEQYF.

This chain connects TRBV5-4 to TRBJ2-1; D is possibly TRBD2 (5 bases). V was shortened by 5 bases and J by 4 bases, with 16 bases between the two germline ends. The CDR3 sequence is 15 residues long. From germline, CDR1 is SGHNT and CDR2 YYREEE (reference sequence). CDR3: CASSQAAPKYNEQFF. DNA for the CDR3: TGTGCCAGCAGTCAAGCGGCGCCAAAATACAATGAGCAGTTCTTC.

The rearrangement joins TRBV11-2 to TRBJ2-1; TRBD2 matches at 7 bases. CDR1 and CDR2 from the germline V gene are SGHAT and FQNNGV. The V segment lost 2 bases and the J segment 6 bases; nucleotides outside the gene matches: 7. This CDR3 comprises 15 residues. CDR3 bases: TGTGCCAGCAGCTTACCGGGACTAAGGGGCAATGAGCAGTTCTTC. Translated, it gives CASSLPGLRGNEQFF. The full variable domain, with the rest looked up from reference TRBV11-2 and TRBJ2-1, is EAGVAQSPRYKIIEKRQSVAFWCNPISGHATLYWYQQILGQGPKLLIQFQNNGVVDDSQLPKDRFSAERLKGVDSTLKIQPAKLEDSAVYLCASSLPGLRGNEQFFGPGTRLTVL.